A single sample gave rise to the 25 T cell receptor beta chains below, sequenced in a study of shared T cell receptors in the human thymus. Generated by immunoSEQ multiplex PCR, the TCRdb table keeps only in-frame clones and is missing some. The table has hundreds of thousands of clones, approximately 90% seen once. The data also belong to a second study, concerning human thymus T cells.

Sequencing was performed on thymocytes. These receptors all stem from a boy under three years old with a congenital heart defect.

The chain carries TRBV28 and TRBJ2-3, with D perhaps matching TRBD1 (5 bases). Trimming removed 6 bases from V and 1 base from J, with 17 bases in between. The CDR3 length is 16 residues. CDR1 and CDR2 from the germline V gene are MDHEN and SYDVKM. The CDR3 bases are TGTGCCAGCAGGCCCGTATGCGGACACGGCACAGATACGCAGTATTTT. This encodes CASRPVCGHGTDTQYF.

This chain connects TRBV10-2 to TRBJ2-6; tentatively, D is TRBD1 (6 bases). V was trimmed by 6 bases and J by 0 bases, leaving 15 bases between them. The CDR3 covers 17 residues. CDR1 WSHSY and CDR2 SAAADI come from the germline V gene. CDR3 DNA: TGCGCCAGCAGCGAACAGGGTTCAAGCTCTGGGGCCAACGTCCTGACTTTC. Its translation is CASSEQGSSSGANVLTF.

The chain couples TRBV5-6 to TRBJ2-7, with TRBD1 identical over 10 bases. CDR1 is SGHDT and CDR2 is YYEEEE in the germline V gene. Trimming took 3 bases from V and 2 from J; bases not matched to a gene: 5. This CDR3 is built from 15 residues. The CDR3 here is CASSWWTGGTYEQYF. CDR3 bases: TGTGCCAGCAGCTGGTGGACAGGGGGGACCTACGAGCAGTACTTC.

The chain joins TRBV27 to TRBJ1-2, with a weak D call TRBD1 (6 bases). Trimming shortened V by 5 bases and J by 5 bases, and 15 bases separated the two germline ends. Germline V gives CDR1 MNHEY, CDR2 SMNVEV (reference sequence). CDR3 length: 14 amino acids. CDR3 region: CASSPHRERYGYTF. The CDR3 DNA reads as TGTGCCAGCAGTCCCCACAGGGAAAGGTATGGCTACACCTTC.

This clone was picked up one time. No DNA is shown, since the ends of the CDR3 on it are uncertain; the CDR3 is the one TCRdb lists. The chain is built from TRBV12-2 and TRBJ2-2; TRBD2, the D gene given by the table, was not confirmed from the DNA. TRBV12-2 is given as a pseudogene. The CDR3 region is 16 residues in length, termini included. CDR3 residues: CASRLAWARGSGELFF.

The chain links TRBV27 to TRBJ2-3; perhaps TRBD2 as D (6 bases). The CDR3 is 15 amino acids. The germline gives CDR1 MNHEY, CDR2 SMNVEV (reference sequence). V dropped 6 bases and J dropped 2 bases, with 15 bases sitting between them. The CDR3 DNA sequence: TGTGCCAGCAGCTTAGGGCTAGCGCCCACAGATACGCAGTATTTT. It translates to CASSLGLAPTDTQYF.

The genes are TRBV4-1 and TRBJ1-5; D not resolved. This CDR3 has 14 residues. Germline assignment: CDR1 MGHRA and CDR2 YSYEKL. V dropped 0 bases and J dropped 6 bases, with 9 bases sitting between them. For the CDR3, the DNA is TGCGCCAGCAGCCAAGATGGAGTATTTCAGCCCCAGCATTTT. It specifies CASSQDGVFQPQHF.

The chain is built from TRBV10-3 and TRBJ1-3, with TRBD1 identical over 9 bases. Germline loops: CDR1 ENHRY, CDR2 SYGVKD. The CDR3 totals 17 residues. V dropped 10 bases and J dropped 2; count of bases not matched to a gene: 15. The CDR3 region has the DNA TGTGCCACGGCGGGGACAGGGTTCAGAGCAGCTGGAAACACCATATATTTT. Its protein product is CATAGTGFRAAGNTIYF.

The chain combines TRBV5-6 with TRBJ2-6; D is undetermined. The ends were cut back, 2 bases at V and 4 bases at J, with 10 bases in the middle. CDR1 and CDR2 from the germline V gene are SGHDT and YYEEEE. CDR3 size: 15 residues. Here the CDR3 reads CASSLVRSGANVLTF. The CDR3 nucleotides are TGTGCCAGCAGCTTAGTCAGGTCCGGGGCCAACGTCCTGACTTTC.

V is TRBV2 and J is TRBJ2-7; maybe TRBD2 (6 bases). The length of the CDR3 is 14 residues. V was cut by 9 bases and J by 7 bases, with 22 bases left in between. The germline V gene has CDR1 SNHLY and CDR2 FYNNEI. CDR3 nucleotide sequence: TGTGCCAGGGAAGACGGAGGGGCCGGGGGTGAGCAGTACTTC. Amino acids: CAREDGGAGGEQYF. The variable domain in full, with the rest retrieved from reference TRBV2 and TRBJ2-7, is EPEVTQTPSHQVTQMGQEVILRCVPISNHLYFYWYRQILGQKVEFLVSFYNNEISEKSEIFDDQFSVERPDGSNFTLKIRSTKLEDSAMYFCAREDGGAGGEQYFGPGTRLTVT.

V and J are TRBV11-2 and TRBJ2-7, with 12 bases that match TRBD2. The junction had 12 bases not matched to a gene; V was cut back by 0 bases and J by 0 bases. This CDR3 contains 20 residues. Germline-derived CDR1 and CDR2 are SGHAT and FQNNGV. CDR3 in DNA: TGTGCCAGCAGCTTAGACACCACCTTGACTAGCGGGAGAGGCTCCTACGAGCAGTACTTC. Translating gives CASSLDTTLTSGRGSYEQYF.

The chain employs TRBV5-4 and TRBJ1-1, with unresolved D. The CDR3 loop spans 13 amino acids. Germline V gene lookup returns CDR1 SGHNT and CDR2 YYREEE (reference sequence). With 1 base removed from V and 2 bases from J, the gap between germline ends came to 6 bases. CDR3 amino acids: CASSLRVNTEAFF. The CDR3 DNA reads TGTGCCAGCAGCTTGAGAGTTAACACTGAAGCTTTCTTT. Full variable domain (rest looked up from reference TRBV5-4 and TRBJ1-1): ETGVTQSPTHLIKTRGQQVTLRCSSQSGHNTVSWYQQALGQGPQFIFQYYREEENGRGNFPPRFSGLQFPNYSSELNVNALELDDSALYLCASSLRVNTEAFFGQGTRLTVV.

The CDR3 reads CASSLTGGSQPQHF. DNA of the CDR3: TGCGCCAGCAGCTTGACAGGGGGCAGCCAGCCCCAGCATTTT. This chain links TRBV5-1 with TRBJ1-5, with 9 positions matching TRBD1. CDR3 length: 14 amino acids. CDR1 is SGHRS and CDR2 is YFSETQ in the germline V gene. V lost 1 base and J lost 7; bases outside the gene matches: 3.

The rearrangement uses TRBV5-4 and TRBJ2-5; the D gene is possibly TRBD2 (6 bases). The DNA end lines up better with TRBJ2-7; the J call may be wrong. This CDR3 has 16 residues. Germline CDR1 is SGHNT and CDR2 is YYREEE (reference sequence). CDR3 region: CASSLRFAGSNYEQYF. For the CDR3, the DNA is TGTGCCAGCAGCTTAAGGTTCGCGGGGTCTAACTACGAGCAGTACTTC.

The chain recombines TRBV5-1 with TRBJ2-1; weak D call: TRBD2 (6 bases). This CDR3 contains 13 residues. Trimming pared 4 bases from V and 7 bases from J, leaving 12 bases between. Germline CDR1 and CDR2: SGHRS and YFSETQ. In nucleotides, the CDR3 is TGCGCCAGCAGCGGCGGGGAAATAAATGAGCAGTTCTTC. Residues: CASSGGEINEQFF.

The V and J genes are TRBV10-2 and TRBJ2-2; weak D call: TRBD2 (5 bases). In germline, CDR1 is WSHSY, CDR2 SAAADI. Trimming took 3 bases from V and 5 from J, leaving 13 bases between them. The CDR3 spans 15 residues. CDR3 in DNA: TGCGCCAGCAGTGACCGCACTACTAGAACCGGGGAGCTGTTTTTT. It is translated as CASSDRTTRTGELFF.

The chain combines TRBV5-5 with TRBJ2-7; 8 bases line up with TRBD2. Germline loops: CDR1 SGHKS, CDR2 YYEKEE (reference sequence). V shed 1 base, J shed 6 bases, and the junction held 9 bases outside the gene matches. This CDR3 comprises 15 residues. The CDR3 DNA reads as TGTGCCAGCAGCTTGATTGGCAAGCGGGAGTCCGAGCAGTACTTC. Protein sequence: CASSLIGKRESEQYF. Based on the CDR3 plus reference TRBV5-5 and TRBJ2-7, the full variable domain is DAGVTQSPTHLIKTRGQQVTLRCSPISGHKSVSWYQQVLGQGPQFIFQYYEKEERGRGNFPDRFSARQFPNYSSELNVNALLLGDSALYLCASSLIGKRESEQYFGPGTRLTVT.

The rearrangement joins TRBV14 to TRBJ1-5; D gene unclear. Germline CDR1 is SGHDN and CDR2 is FVKESK. Trimming left V 4 bases short and J 7 bases short, with 17 bases between. This CDR3 has 15 amino acids. CDR3 protein: CASSPLGTQGQPQHF. The CDR3 bases are TGTGCCAGCAGCCCTCTAGGCACGCAAGGCCAGCCCCAGCATTTT. Combining the CDR3 with reference TRBV14 and TRBJ1-5 gives the whole variable domain EAGVTQFPSHSVIEKGQTVTLRCDPISGHDNLYWYRRVMGKEIKFLLHFVKESKQDESGMPNNRFLAERTGGTYSTLKVQPAELEDSGVYFCASSPLGTQGQPQHFGDGTRLSIL.

Here the CDR3 reads CASSFGTSGRYNEQFF. CDR3 nucleotide sequence: TGTGCCAGCAGCTTCGGGACTAGCGGGAGATACAATGAGCAGTTCTTC. The J gene is TRBJ2-1, the V gene TRBV7-9; 14 nucleotides line up with TRBD2. With V trimmed by 3 bases and J by 4 bases, 2 bases remained unmatched. Per the germline V gene, CDR1 is SEHNR and CDR2 is FQNEAQ (reference sequence). The CDR3 runs 16 residues.

The rearrangement links TRBV4-1 to TRBJ2-3, with 9 bases fitting TRBD2. There are 17 residues in the CDR3. The ends lost 0 bases at V and 3 bases at J; junction bases unmatched: 7. Per germline, CDR1 MGHRA and CDR2 YSYEKL. The CDR3 protein is CASSQEGREGSTDTQYF. The CDR3 nucleotides read TGCGCCAGCAGCCAAGAGGGGCGGGAGGGCAGTACAGATACGCAGTATTTT.

The chain combines TRBV27 with TRBJ1-6, with D possibly being TRBD1 (5 bases). The germline V and J ends were trimmed by 5 bases and 14 bases, with 16 bases remaining between them. Germline CDR1 MNHEY, CDR2 SMNVEV (reference sequence). The CDR3 runs 13 residues. Here the CDR3 reads CASSAGPNWALHF. DNA for the CDR3: TGTGCCAGCAGTGCGGGGCCGAATTGGGCCCTCCACTTT.

The chain is built from TRBV6-5 and TRBJ2-2, with 10 bases fitting TRBD1. V shed 5 bases and J 5 bases; nucleotides not matched to a gene: 5. This CDR3 has 15 amino acids. Germline V gives CDR1 MNHEY, CDR2 SVGAGI. This chain's CDR3 is CASSKGDRGTGELFF. DNA of the CDR3: TGTGCCAGCAGTAAAGGGGACAGGGGTACCGGGGAGCTGTTTTTT.

This clone was seen a single time. The chain carries TRBV5-1 and TRBJ1-1, with TRBD1 as a possible D gene (5 bases). The CDR3 is 15 residues long. V lost 0 bases and J lost 0, with 9 bases in between. CDR1 and CDR2 (germline): SGHRS, YFSETQ. CDR3 sequence (DNA): TGCGCCAGCAGCTTGGGCCCACAGGTGAACACTGAAGCTTTCTTT. It specifies CASSLGPQVNTEAFF.

DNA for the CDR3: TGTGCCAGCAGTGAAGGGGAGGCAGGGACCCACCCCCCACTATACGGCTACACCTTC. This encodes CASSEGEAGTHPPLYGYTF. The chain uses TRBV6-1 and TRBJ1-2, with D possibly being TRBD1 (5 bases). V shed 1 base and J shed 8 bases, with 29 bases lying between them. Germline V CDR1 and CDR2: MNHNS, SASEGT. This CDR3 contains 19 residues.

This rearrangement joins TRBV4-2 to TRBJ2-1; D not resolved. V dropped 5 bases and J dropped 0 bases, with 17 bases sitting between them. The CDR3 totals 17 residues. Germline loops: CDR1 LGHNA, CDR2 YNFKEQ. CDR3 DNA: TGTGCCAGCAGCTCCCGACCCGGGTCCAGCTCCTACAATGAGCAGTTCTTC. As protein: CASSSRPGSSSYNEQFF.